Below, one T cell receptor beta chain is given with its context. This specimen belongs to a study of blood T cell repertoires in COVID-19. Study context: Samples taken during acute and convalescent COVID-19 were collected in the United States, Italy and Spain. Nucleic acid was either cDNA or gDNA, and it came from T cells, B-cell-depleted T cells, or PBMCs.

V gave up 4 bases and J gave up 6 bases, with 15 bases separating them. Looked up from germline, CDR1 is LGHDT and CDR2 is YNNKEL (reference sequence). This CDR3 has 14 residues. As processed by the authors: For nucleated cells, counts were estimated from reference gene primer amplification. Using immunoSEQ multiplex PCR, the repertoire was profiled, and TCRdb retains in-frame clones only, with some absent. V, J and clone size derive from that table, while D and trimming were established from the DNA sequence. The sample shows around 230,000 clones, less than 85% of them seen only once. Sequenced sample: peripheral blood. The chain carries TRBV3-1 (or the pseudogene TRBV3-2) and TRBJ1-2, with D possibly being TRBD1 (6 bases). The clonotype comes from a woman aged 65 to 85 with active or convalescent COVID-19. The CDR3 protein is CASSLLIRGDGYTF. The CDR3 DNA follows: TGTGCCAGCAGCCTACTGATCAGGGGCGATGGCTACACCTTC.